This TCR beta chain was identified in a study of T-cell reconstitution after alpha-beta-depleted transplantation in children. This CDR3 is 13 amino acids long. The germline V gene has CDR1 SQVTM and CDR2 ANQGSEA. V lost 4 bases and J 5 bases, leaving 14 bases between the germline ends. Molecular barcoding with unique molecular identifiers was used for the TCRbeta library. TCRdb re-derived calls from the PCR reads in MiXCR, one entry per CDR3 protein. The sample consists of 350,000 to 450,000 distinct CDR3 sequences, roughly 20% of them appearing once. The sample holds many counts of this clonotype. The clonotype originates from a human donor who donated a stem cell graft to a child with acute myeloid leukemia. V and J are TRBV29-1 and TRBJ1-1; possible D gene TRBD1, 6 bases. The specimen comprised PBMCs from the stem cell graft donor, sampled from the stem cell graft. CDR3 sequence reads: CSVGVPGETEAFF. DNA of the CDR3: TGCAGCGTTGGAGTCCCAGGGGAGACTGAAGCTTTCTTT.